These 22 T cell receptor beta chains originate from one sample sequenced in a study of OX40 agonist ivuxolimab in advanced cancers. Measured with immunoSEQ multiplex PCR; TCRdb has only the in-frame clones, and not every one. Of 5,200 or so clones detected, roughly two thirds appear once; the ten largest clones hold approximately 50%. This material consisted of CD4+ or CD8+ T cells sorted from blood, taken in a trial of the OX40 agonist ivuxolimab. Every receptor here comes from an adult with an advanced solid tumor such as melanoma, head and neck, liver or kidney cancer.

On this clone: A junction boundary mismatches the germline segment, possibly from a read error. The rearrangement uses TRBV10-3 and TRBJ2-7; 16 bases line up with TRBD2. The germline V gene has CDR1 ENHRY and CDR2 SYGVKD. The CDR3 runs to 18 residues. CDR3 residues: CASSSGLAGGAGSYEQYF. The CDR3 bases are TGTGCCAGCAGTTCGGGACTAGCGGGAGGGGCGGGCTCCTACGAGCAGTACTTC.

The chain employs TRBV19 and TRBJ2-3; D is unresolved. Germline V gene lookup returns CDR1 LNHDA and CDR2 SQIVND (reference sequence). CDR3 size: 13 residues. With 3 bases removed from V and 4 bases from J, the gap between germline ends came to 8 bases. CDR3 nucleotide sequence: TGTGCCAGTAGTATTGGGCATGCAGATACGCAGTATTTT. It is translated as CASSIGHADTQYF. Full variable domain (remainder filled in from reference TRBV19 and TRBJ2-3): DGGITQSPKYLFRKEGQNVTLSCEQNLNHDAMYWYRQDPGQGLRLIYYSQIVNDFQKGDIAEGYSVSREKKESFPLTVTSAQKNPTAFYLCASSIGHADTQYFGPGTRLTVL.

This clone is categorized as medium-sized (0.01 to 0.1%). This specimen includes other DNA sequences encoding the same CDR3. The rearrangement joins TRBV6-5 to TRBJ2-4; unclear D gene. This CDR3 comprises 15 residues. V lost 4 bases and J lost 2, with 12 bases in between. The V gene's germline CDR1 is MNHEY and CDR2 SVGAGI. As DNA, the CDR3 is TGTGCCAGCAGTTCAAGGGAACTTCCCAAAAACATTCAGTACTTC. It codes for CASSSRELPKNIQYF.

CDR3 DNA sequence: TGCAGCGTTGTACAGTTCGAGCAGTACTTC. This sequence encodes CSVVQFEQYF. The chain recombines TRBV29-1 with TRBJ2-7, with D uncertain. The CDR3 is 10 amino acids. V lost 4 bases, J lost 6 bases, and 7 bases lay in between. CDR1 SQVTM and CDR2 ANQGSEA come from the germline V gene.

This clone counts as large. The rearrangement joins TRBV29-1 to TRBJ1-2; D perhaps matches TRBD1 (6 bases). Germline CDR1 reads SQVTM; CDR2 reads ANQGSEA. V dropped 6 bases and J dropped 8 bases, with 13 bases sitting between them. The CDR3 is 11 residues long. The chain's CDR3 is CSVFQGQGYTF. The CDR3 DNA sequence: TGCAGCGTCTTTCAGGGACAAGGCTACACCTTC.

The sample holds one count of this clone. This chain links TRBV25-1 with TRBJ2-1; D gene ambiguous. Germline V gives CDR1 MGHDK, CDR2 SYGVNS. V dropped 0 bases and J dropped 8 bases, with 5 bases sitting between them. The CDR3 sequence is 12 residues long. CDR3 loop: CASSEYLDEQFF. CDR3 DNA: TGTGCCAGCAGTGAATATCTCGATGAGCAGTTCTTC.

The V call is TRBV11-2, the J call TRBJ2-7, with D perhaps matching TRBD2 (5 bases). This CDR3 comprises 15 residues. Trimming took 0 bases from V and 4 from J, leaving 13 bases between them. The germline gives CDR1 SGHAT, CDR2 FQNNGV. The CDR3 DNA sequence: TGTGCCAGCAGCTTAGACAGCGGCCCCGTGTACGAGCAGTACTTC. This codes for CASSLDSGPVYEQYF.

This rearrangement joins TRBV4-2 to TRBJ1-6; D gene ambiguous. V was shortened by 1 base and J by 8 bases, with 6 bases between the two germline ends. Germline V CDR1 and CDR2: LGHNA, YNFKEQ. The CDR3 has 13 residues. CDR3 sequence (DNA): TGTGCCAGCAGCCAAGGCGGGGATTCACCCCTCCACTTT. This translates into CASSQGGDSPLHF.

This sequence joins TRBV29-1 and TRBJ2-3, with D hard to call. The V end was cut by 5 bases, the J end by 1 base, with 7 bases between. This CDR3 is built from 12 residues. The V gene's germline CDR1 is SQVTM and CDR2 ANQGSEA. The CDR3 sequence is CSVRSRTDTQYF. In DNA, the CDR3 is TGCAGCGTTCGCTCTCGCACAGATACGCAGTATTTT.

The rearrangement uses TRBV18 and TRBJ1-3; D is ambiguous. The CDR3 length is 15 residues. Germline CDR1 is KGHSH and CDR2 is LQKENI. Trimming took 2 bases from V and 0 from J, leaving 8 bases between them. CDR3 bases: TGTGCCAGCTCACCAAGGTCTGACTCTGGAAACACCATATATTTT. Its protein product is CASSPRSDSGNTIYF.

This sequence joins TRBV6-4 and TRBJ1-2, with D hard to call. Germline CDR1 and CDR2: MRHNA and SNTAGT. The V gene lost 4 bases and the J gene lost 6 bases, with 12 bases spanning the gap. CDR3 size: 13 residues. CDR3 loop: CASSGPGRNGYTF. Written as DNA, the CDR3 is TGTGCCAGCAGTGGGCCCGGGAGGAATGGCTACACCTTC.

The V gene is TRBV5-6, the J gene TRBJ2-2, with D possibly matching TRBD1 (6 bases). Germline V gives CDR1 SGHDT, CDR2 YYEEEE. This CDR3 comprises 13 residues. V shed 3 bases and J shed 6 bases, with 9 bases lying between them. CDR3 DNA sequence: TGTGCCAGCAGCTGGACAGTTCCCGGGGAGCTGTTTTTT. This sequence encodes CASSWTVPGELFF.

This clone was counted between two and nine times. The rearrangement joins TRBV14 to TRBJ2-7, with D perhaps assigned TRBD1 or TRBD2 (6 bases each). V lost 2 bases to trimming and J lost 8 bases, with 13 bases between them. The CDR3 covers 13 residues. Germline V gene data show CDR1 as SGHDN and CDR2 as FVKESK. CDR3 in DNA: TGTGCCAGCAGCCAATCCGACGGGGGCCAGCAGTACTTC. Protein: CASSQSDGGQQYF. The full variable domain, in which reference TRBV14 and TRBJ2-7 provide the parts outside the CDR3, is EAGVTQFPSHSVIEKGQTVTLRCDPISGHDNLYWYRRVMGKEIKFLLHFVKESKQDESGMPNNRFLAERTGGTYSTLKVQPAELEDSGVYFCASSQSDGGQQYFGPGTRLTVT.

The J gene is TRBJ2-2, the V gene TRBV11-3; maybe TRBD2 (6 bases). Germline CDR1 SGHNT, CDR2 YENEEA. Deletions cut 6 bases from V and 0 bases from J, with 17 bases between. This CDR3 comprises 17 residues. The CDR3 here is CASRNSVAGTNTGELFF. The CDR3 DNA is TGTGCCAGCAGAAATTCCGTTGCGGGAACGAACACCGGGGAGCTGTTTTTT.

This chain links TRBV7-6 with TRBJ1-2, with D unresolved. Deletions cut 5 bases from V and 4 bases from J, with 11 bases between. CDR1 is SGHVS, CDR2 FNYEAQ, per germline. The CDR3 consists of 13 residues. Written as DNA, the CDR3 is TGTGCCAGCAGCCCAGCGGGAGCCTATGGCTACACCTTC. This translates into CASSPAGAYGYTF.

A remark on this clone: The same CDR3 also results from other DNA sequences found in this sample. The chain has TRBV13 and TRBJ2-2; 7 bases align to TRBD2. This CDR3 comprises 19 residues. V lost 1 base and J lost 6; bases outside the gene matches: 17. The germline V gene has CDR1 PRHDT and CDR2 FYEKMQ (reference sequence). CDR3 amino acids: CASSLEASGRAIVPGELFF. DNA of the CDR3: TGTGCCAGCAGCTTAGAGGCTAGTGGGAGGGCCATCGTTCCCGGGGAGCTGTTTTTT.

In its sample, this clone was seen a few times. The junction does not match germline at one end; this may be a read error. The chain joins TRBV7-9 to TRBJ2-1, with 7 bases that match TRBD1. The CDR3 loop spans 12 amino acids. Germline V gives CDR1 SEHNR, CDR2 FQNEAQ (reference sequence). This CDR3 reads CASSAGQAERFF. CDR3 nucleotide sequence: TGTGCCAGCAGCGCCGGACAGGCGGAGCGGTTCTTC. The whole variable domain, remainder taken from reference TRBV7-9 and TRBJ2-1, is DTGVSQNPRHKITKRGQNVTFRCDPISEHNRLYWYRQTLGQGPEFLTYFQNEAQLEKSRLLSDRFSAERPKGSFSTLEIQRTEQGDSAMYLCASSAGQAERFFGPGTRLTVL.

This clone is labeled medium-sized. The rearrangement joins TRBV28 to TRBJ1-5, with TRBD1 matching over 7 bases. J gave up 3 bases and V 4 bases, and 3 bases lay outside the gene matches. Germline V gene data show CDR1 as MDHEN and CDR2 as SYDVKM. The CDR3 extends over 14 amino acids. This chain's CDR3 is CASSSRGNNQPQHF. CDR3 nucleotides: TGTGCCAGCAGTTCCAGGGGGAACAATCAGCCCCAGCATTTT.

V usage is TRBV11-2 and J usage is TRBJ2-2, with 13 nucleotides matching TRBD2. The CDR3 sequence is 16 residues long. The V segment lost 5 bases and the J segment 7 bases; nucleotides outside the gene matches: 7. Germline lookup yields CDR1 SGHAT and CDR2 FQNNGV. The CDR3 DNA sequence: TGTGCCAGCAGCCTATCCGGGACTAGCGGGGACGGGGAGCTGTTTTTT. Translated, it gives CASSLSGTSGDGELFF.

This clone appeared a few times. This chain connects TRBV13 to TRBJ2-7; D is unresolved. Trimming removed 6 bases from V and 3 bases from J, with 9 bases in between. CDR3 size: 12 residues. Per germline, CDR1 PRHDT and CDR2 FYEKMQ (reference sequence). The CDR3 sequence: CASSVRDYEQYF. CDR3 sequence (DNA): TGTGCCAGCAGTGTTCGCGACTACGAGCAGTACTTC.

The V gene is TRBV7-9, the J gene TRBJ1-6, with TRBD1 matching 10 bases. This CDR3 is 16 amino acids long. Germline V CDR1 and CDR2: SEHNR, FQNEAQ (reference sequence). Trimming cost V 4 bases and J 8 bases; bases outside gene matches: 8. The CDR3 here is CASSSLTGGHDSPLHF. CDR3 DNA: TGTGCCAGCAGCTCCCTGACAGGGGGCCATGATTCACCCCTCCACTTT.

This sequence joins TRBV5-6 and TRBJ2-7, with D tentatively TRBD2 (6 bases). The CDR3 contains 15 residues. CDR1 SGHDT and CDR2 YYEEEE come from the germline V gene. Trimming removed 2 bases at V and 4 bases at J, with 16 bases between. This CDR3 reads CASSFSVRGLYEQYF. CDR3 DNA: TGTGCCAGCAGCTTTTCGGTACGGGGGTTGTACGAGCAGTACTTC.